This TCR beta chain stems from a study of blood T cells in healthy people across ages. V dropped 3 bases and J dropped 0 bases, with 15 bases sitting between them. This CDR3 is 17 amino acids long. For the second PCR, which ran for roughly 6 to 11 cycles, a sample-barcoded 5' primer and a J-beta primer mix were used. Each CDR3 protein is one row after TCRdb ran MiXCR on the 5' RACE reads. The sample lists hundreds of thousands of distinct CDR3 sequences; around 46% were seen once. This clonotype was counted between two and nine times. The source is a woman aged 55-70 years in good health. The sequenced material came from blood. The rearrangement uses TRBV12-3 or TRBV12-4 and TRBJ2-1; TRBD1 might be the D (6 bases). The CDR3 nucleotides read TGTGCCAGCAGTTTCTCGACAGGCAGGAGCTCCTACAATGAGCAGTTCTTC. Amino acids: CASSFSTGRSSYNEQFF.